This T cell receptor beta chain was documented in a study of T cell repertoires in cytomegalovirus infection. Study information: In the study, CMV epitopes included recently identified HLA-C-restricted and well-studied HLA-B-restricted ones. Evidence of both CMV infection and a matching HLA type came from public TCR beta signatures.

Study results and limitations: Cumulative frequency of public TCR beta families picked out carriers of CMV plus the relevant HLA.

The V end was cut by 1 base, the J end by 7 bases, with 8 bases between. The CDR3 runs to 12 residues. Germline V gene sequence: CDR1 SGDLS, CDR2 YYNGEE. Points on this clonotype: Its antigen is not known.

TCRdb used MiXCR to reprocess the reads, holding one entry per CDR3 protein. The sample holds roughly 800,000 distinct CDR3 sequences, roughly 29% seen once. The sequence derives from a human donor in good health (CMV status not recorded). Some clones in this sample may be carry-over from other donors' samples. V gene TRBV9 combines with J gene TRBJ1-2, with D possibly TRBD1 on 6 matching bases. The sample here was cultured CD8+ T cells from PBMCs, taken from culture after CMV antigen stimulation. DNA for the CDR3: TGTGCCAGCAGCGTACGGGGGGCTGGCTACACCTTC. As protein: CASSVRGAGYTF. Combining the CDR3 with reference TRBV9 and TRBJ1-2 gives the whole variable domain DSGVTQTPKHLITATGQRVTLRCSPRSGDLSVYWYQQSLDQGLQFLIQYYNGEERAKGNILERFSAQQFPDLHSELNLSSLELGDSALYFCASSVRGAGYTFGSGTRLTVV.